This T cell receptor (beta chain) was sequenced in a study of T cell responses to AZD1222 COVID-19 vaccine. General study findings and limits: It was only six AZD1222 recipients who were seropositive at baseline. There were repertoire samples only from the period after the peak T cell response.

Sequenced by immunoSEQ multiplex PCR; TCRdb stores in-frame clones only, minus some. The sample lists over 55,000 clones, about 80% occurring once. On this clone itself: Its antigen remains unidentified.

Germline V gene data show CDR1 as SGHAT and CDR2 as FQNNGV. V was shortened by 4 bases and J by 3 bases, with 15 bases between the two germline ends. The CDR3 has 15 residues. The chain has TRBV11-2 and TRBJ1-2; D may be TRBD1 (5 bases). This material consisted of peripheral blood, taken 28 days after the second AZD1222 dose. The TCR was taken from an adult who received the AZD1222 COVID-19 vaccine. DNA for the CDR3: TGTGCCAGCAGCTACGGGCTAGGGGCCTACTATGGCTACACCTTC. Translating gives CASSYGLGAYYGYTF.